This T cell receptor beta chain stems from a study of T cell changes during pregnancy in multiple sclerosis. After removal of 7 bases from V and 10 bases from J, the junction contained 9 bases not matched to a gene. CDR3 length: 14 residues. CDR1 is MNHNS, CDR2 SASEGT, per germline. In its sample, this clone was seen a few times. Sequencing used immunoSEQ multiplex PCR; TCRdb keeps in-frame clones, though not all of them. This repertoire shows about 23,000 clones, 80% to 90% found once; its top ten account for 0.9% to 1.2%. This chain joins TRBV6-1 and TRBJ1-6; 8 bases line up with TRBD1. Sample: CD4+ T cells from peripheral blood mononuclear cells, taken in the first trimester of pregnancy. This sequence originates from a female donor in good health, enrolled as a control in a pregnancy study. CDR3 protein: CASKPGQASSPLHF. CDR3 coding DNA: TGTGCCAGCAAACCGGGACAGGCCTCATCACCCCTCCACTTT.